Listed below are T cell receptor beta chains from one sample, sequenced in a study of CD8 T cells in Susac syndrome. TCRdb re-called the immunoSEQ multiplex PCR reads through MiXCR, storing one row per CDR3 protein. The sample lists 130,000 or so distinct CDR3 sequences; roughly 80% were seen once. The specimen sequenced was CD8+ T cells from PBMCs. Receptors were obtained from a human donor with multiple sclerosis. CDR3s include the opening cysteine and the closing phenylalanine or tryptophan. Fields, in order: clone size, CDR3 length, D gene, J gene, V gene, CDR3 protein, CDR3 DNA. A D gene is named only where the DNA matches it firmly. Only part of the rows carry a size: once, few, many, or a class if the clone is expanded.

size: NA; length: 15; D: TRBD2; J: TRBJ2-1; V: TRBV29-1; CDR3: CSVAIGTSVYNEQFF; DNA: TGCAGCGTTGCCATCGGGACTAGCGTCTACAATGAGCAGTTCTTC
size: NA; length: 12; D: NA; J: TRBJ2-7; V: TRBV7-9; CDR3: CASSFERDDQYF; DNA: TGTGCCAGCAGCTTCGAACGGGACGACCAGTACTTC
size: NA; length: 12; D: NA; J: TRBJ2-5; V: TRBV30; CDR3: CAGDGGRETQYF; DNA: TGTGCGGGGGATGGGGGGAGAGAGACCCAGTACTTC
size: few; length: 15; D: TRBD1; J: TRBJ2-5; V: TRBV7-9; CDR3: CASSFVKDRAETQYF; DNA: TGTGCCAGCAGCTTTGTAAAGGACAGGGCAGAGACCCAGTACTTC
size: NA; length: 15; D: NA; J: TRBJ1-2; V: TRBV3-1; CDR3: CASSQDLAPNYGYTF; DNA: TGTGCCAGCAGCCAAGATCTCGCGCCTAACTATGGCTACACCTTC
size: NA; length: 13; D: NA; J: TRBJ2-3; V: TRBV12-3/TRBV12-4; CDR3: CASSKTSTDTQYF; DNA: TGTGCCAGCAGTAAGACAAGCACAGATACGCAGTATTTT
size: NA; length: 14; D: TRBD1; J: TRBJ1-5; V: TRBV12-3/TRBV12-4; CDR3: CASSDEDRIQPQHF; DNA: TGTGCCAGCAGTGATGAGGACAGGATACAGCCCCAGCATTTT
size: NA; length: 19; D: TRBD2; J: TRBJ2-3; V: TRBV3-1; CDR3: CASSQTRTSGRVETDTQYF; DNA: TGTGCCAGCAGCCAAACCCGGACTAGCGGGAGGGTGGAGACAGATACGCAGTATTTT
size: few; length: 16; D: NA; J: TRBJ2-1; V: TRBV4-1; CDR3: CASSEGNNALSNEQFF; DNA: TGCGCCAGCAGCGAAGGGAATAACGCCCTCAGTAATGAGCAGTTCTTC
size: NA; length: 16; D: NA; J: TRBJ2-3; V: TRBV27; CDR3: CASTPPRGAEEDTQYF; DNA: TGTGCCAGCACTCCCCCCCGCGGGGCTGAGGAAGATACGCAGTATTTT
size: NA; length: 15; D: NA; J: TRBJ1-5; V: TRBV19; CDR3: CASSEISGGNQPQHF; DNA: TGTGCCAGTAGTGAGATCTCGGGGGGCAATCAGCCCCAGCATTTT
size: NA; length: 14; D: TRBD2; J: TRBJ2-1; V: TRBV5-4; CDR3: CASTWTSPGNEQFF; DNA: TGTGCCAGCACCTGGACTAGCCCGGGCAATGAGCAGTTCTTC
size: once; length: 16; D: NA; J: TRBJ2-2; V: TRBV4-3; CDR3: CASSQDRPLNTGELFF; DNA: TGCGCCAGCAGCCAAGATAGACCGCTCAACACCGGGGAGCTGTTTTTT
size: NA; length: 15; D: NA; J: TRBJ2-1; V: TRBV2; CDR3: CASRILGGSYNEQFF; DNA: TGTGCCAGCAGAATTTTGGGGGGCTCCTACAATGAGCAGTTCTTC
size: NA; length: 14; D: TRBD1; J: TRBJ2-3; V: TRBV12-3/TRBV12-4; CDR3: CASRDRGGSDTQYF; DNA: TGTGCCAGCAGGGACAGGGGAGGCTCGGATACGCAGTATTTT
size: NA; length: 13; D: TRBD2; J: TRBJ2-5; V: TRBV28; CDR3: CASSSGGWETQYF; DNA: TGTGCCAGCAGCTCGGGGGGATGGGAGACCCAGTACTTC
size: NA; length: 12; D: NA; J: TRBJ2-7; V: TRBV7-9; CDR3: CASSPPAYEQYF; DNA: TGTGCCAGCAGCCCACCAGCCTACGAGCAGTACTTC
size: NA; length: 17; D: NA; J: TRBJ2-3; V: TRBV5-5; CDR3: CASSLPSGWGLADTQYF; DNA: TGTGCCAGCAGCTTGCCCTCAGGCTGGGGCTTAGCAGATACGCAGTATTTT
size: NA; length: 14; D: TRBD1; J: TRBJ2-3; V: TRBV7-6; CDR3: CASSRDSSTDTQYF; DNA: TGTGCCAGCAGTCGGGACAGTAGCACAGATACGCAGTATTTT
size: NA; length: 15; D: TRBD2; J: TRBJ2-3; V: TRBV6-1; CDR3: CASSVVASGKDTQYF; DNA: TGTGCCAGCAGTGTAGTGGCTAGCGGGAAAGATACGCAGTATTTT
size: few; length: 15; D: TRBD1; J: TRBJ1-2; V: TRBV4-2; CDR3: CASSQKRTGVHGYTF; DNA: TGTGCCAGCAGCCAGAAAAGGACAGGGGTGCATGGCTACACCTTC
size: NA; length: 15; D: TRBD2; J: TRBJ2-1; V: TRBV4-3; CDR3: CASSQGTSANNEQFF; DNA: TGCGCCAGCAGCCAAGGGACTAGCGCAAACAATGAGCAGTTCTTC
size: NA; length: 15; D: NA; J: TRBJ2-2; V: TRBV27; CDR3: CASSLGSSGTGELFF; DNA: TGTGCCAGCAGTTTGGGATCTTCGGGCACCGGGGAGCTGTTTTTT
size: NA; length: 16; D: NA; J: TRBJ1-2; V: TRBV9; CDR3: CAGSVVRGGRGDGYTF; DNA: TGTGCCGGCAGCGTAGTTCGGGGAGGGAGAGGGGATGGCTACACCTTC
size: NA; length: 12; D: NA; J: TRBJ2-1; V: TRBV19; CDR3: CASLTPHNEQFF; DNA: TGTGCCAGCTTGACTCCCCACAATGAGCAGTTCTTC
size: NA; length: 14; D: NA; J: TRBJ2-2; V: TRBV3-1; CDR3: CASSQGFGTGELFF; DNA: TGTGCCAGCAGCCAGGGGTTTGGCACCGGGGAGCTGTTTTTT
size: NA; length: 16; D: NA; J: TRBJ2-3; V: TRBV7-9; CDR3: CASSSKGGRGSDTQYF; DNA: TGTGCCAGCAGCTCCAAGGGAGGCAGGGGGTCAGATACGCAGTATTTT
size: NA; length: 13; D: NA; J: TRBJ2-5; V: TRBV5-1; CDR3: CASSLRGIETQYF; DNA: TGCGCCAGCAGCTTGCGGGGGATTGAGACCCAGTACTTC
size: NA; length: 13; D: NA; J: TRBJ1-1; V: TRBV6-5; CDR3: CASTLSMNTEAFF; DNA: TGCGCCAGCACCCTTTCCATGAACACTGAAGCTTTCTTT
size: NA; length: 12; D: NA; J: TRBJ2-1; V: TRBV27; CDR3: CASGEAYNEQFF; DNA: TGTGCCAGCGGGGAGGCATACAATGAGCAGTTCTTC
size: NA; length: 18; D: TRBD2; J: TRBJ2-1; V: TRBV6-5; CDR3: CASSYVSGRGSLGNEQFF; DNA: TGTGCCAGCAGTTACGTCAGCGGGAGAGGGTCTTTGGGCAATGAGCAGTTCTTC
size: few; length: 14; D: TRBD1; J: TRBJ1-5; V: TRBV7-9; CDR3: CASSRTGGIQPQHF; DNA: TGTGCCAGCAGCCGGACAGGGGGCATTCAGCCCCAGCATTTT
size: NA; length: 11; D: NA; J: TRBJ2-2; V: TRBV6-5; CDR3: CASRTTGELFF; DNA: TGTGCCAGCAGAACCACCGGGGAGCTGTTTTTT
size: many; length: 12; D: TRBD1; J: TRBJ2-2; V: TRBV5-4; CDR3: CASSWDRGELFF; DNA: TGTGCCAGCAGCTGGGACAGGGGGGAGCTGTTTTTT
size: NA; length: 16; D: TRBD1; J: TRBJ2-3; V: TRBV28; CDR3: CASSLLGQGATDTQYF; DNA: TGTGCCAGCAGTTTATTGGGACAGGGGGCAACAGATACGCAGTATTTT
size: NA; length: 13; D: TRBD1; J: TRBJ2-1; V: TRBV19; CDR3: CATGTGVYNEQFF; DNA: TGTGCCACCGGGACAGGGGTTTACAATGAGCAGTTCTTC